Listed here are 30 T cell receptor beta chains from one sample, sequenced in a study of cytomegalovirus exposure and HLA in healthy donors. The study ran its PCR with 60 Vbeta and 13 Jbeta primers. The repertoire was sequenced with immunoSEQ multiplex PCR; TCRdb's copy has only in-frame clones and lacks some. The data contain over 150,000 clones, 82% of them singletons. Material for sequencing was PBMCs. The receptors were gathered from a girl aged 5-17 years in good health and CMV-seropositive.

CDR3 bases: TGTGCCAGCAGTTTACGGGCGGGGGCTCATCAGCCCCAGCATTTT. It yields the protein CASSLRAGAHQPQHF. The gene calls are TRBV27 and TRBJ1-5; the D gene is possibly TRBD1 (6 bases). CDR3 size: 15 residues. V gave up 2 bases and J gave up 5 bases, with 13 bases separating them. The germline CDR1 and CDR2 sequences are MNHEY and SMNVEV (reference sequence).

The chain has TRBV4-3 and TRBJ1-2, with D possibly being TRBD1 (6 bases). CDR3 length: 14 amino acids. The germline gives CDR1 LGHNA, CDR2 YSLEER. V lost 0 bases and J lost 8, with 13 bases in between. CDR3 residues: CASSQDHRVEGYTF. The CDR3 coding sequence is TGCGCCAGCAGCCAAGATCACAGGGTCGAGGGCTACACCTTC.

The rearrangement uses TRBV4-3 and TRBJ2-5, with 8 bases identical to TRBD2. The CDR3 length is 15 residues. J gave up 2 bases and V 1 base, and 3 bases lay outside the gene matches. Germline V gene lookup returns CDR1 LGHNA and CDR2 YSLEER. CDR3 region: CASSQARGGQETQYF. DNA of the CDR3: TGCGCCAGCAGCCAAGCGCGCGGGGGGCAAGAGACCCAGTACTTC.

The chain joins TRBV28 to TRBJ2-3; TRBD1 might be the D (5 bases). Germline V gene data show CDR1 as MDHEN and CDR2 as SYDVKM. This CDR3 has 18 amino acids. Trimming left V 2 bases short and J 0 bases short, with 18 bases between. The CDR3 DNA follows: TGTGCCAGCAGTTTAAGGACCTCCACAGGTCTCAGCACAGATACGCAGTATTTT. It yields the protein CASSLRTSTGLSTDTQYF.

The chain carries TRBV27 and TRBJ1-1; TRBD1 is a possible D gene (5 bases). This CDR3 is 17 amino acids long. The germline gives CDR1 MNHEY, CDR2 SMNVEV (reference sequence). Trimming shortened V by 2 bases and J by 1 base, and 17 bases separated the two germline ends. The DNA for the CDR3 is TGTGCCAGCAGTTTAACTTTCTGGGGACTGGCGAACACTGAAGCTTTCTTT. Its protein product is CASSLTFWGLANTEAFF.

The chain recombines TRBV27 with TRBJ1-1, with D hard to call. The CDR3 runs to 13 residues. Germline assignment: CDR1 MNHEY and CDR2 SMNVEV (reference sequence). The germline V and J ends were trimmed by 5 bases and 4 bases, with 11 bases remaining between them. DNA of the CDR3: TGTGCCAGCAGTCACGCCCGGGGCACTGAAGCTTTCTTT. Its translation is CASSHARGTEAFF.

This chain uses TRBV15 with TRBJ1-2; the D gene is possibly TRBD1 (5 bases). CDR1 and CDR2 (germline): LNHNV, YYDKDF (reference sequence). Trimming pared 0 bases from V and 4 bases from J, leaving 9 bases between. This CDR3 is 14 amino acids long. CDR3 region: CATSRDMGGYGYTF. In DNA form, the CDR3 reads TGTGCCACCAGCAGAGATATGGGGGGCTATGGCTACACCTTC.

The genes are TRBV6-1 and TRBJ1-5, with TRBD1 as a possible D gene (6 bases). The CDR3 has 12 amino acids. With 7 bases removed from V and 6 bases from J, the gap between germline ends came to 10 bases. Germline CDR1 is MNHNS and CDR2 is SASEGT. The CDR3 sequence: CASTQGRQPQHF. CDR3 DNA sequence: TGTGCCAGCACTCAGGGGCGTCAGCCCCAGCATTTT.

Only one count was recorded for this clone. This sequence joins TRBV19 and TRBJ2-2; 12 positions agree with TRBD2. The germline CDR1 and CDR2 sequences are LNHDA and SQIVND (reference sequence). V dropped 6 bases and J dropped 5; count of bases not matched to a gene: 1. The CDR3 runs to 14 residues. The CDR3 DNA reads TGTGCCAGTAGGGGACTAGCGGGTACCGGGGAGCTGTTTTTT. Protein product: CASRGLAGTGELFF.

This sequence joins TRBV28 and TRBJ1-2, with 9 bases lining up with TRBD1. From germline, CDR1 is MDHEN and CDR2 SYDVKM. V trimming: 5 bases; J trimming: 7 bases; junction bases outside the gene matches: 14. The CDR3 sequence is 16 residues long. The CDR3 region has the DNA TGTGCCAGCAGTCCCCCCATCGGGACAGGGAGGGGTGGCTACACCTTC. It yields the protein CASSPPIGTGRGGYTF.

On this clone itself: The junction does not match germline at one end; this may be a read error. V gene TRBV7-8 combines with J gene TRBJ1-1; D is possibly TRBD1 (6 bases). The CDR3 runs 15 residues. Germline values: CDR1 SGHVS, CDR2 FQNEAQ. DNA for the CDR3: TGTGTCAGCAGCTTAGGCGGGGGGGCAAACACTGAAGCTTTCTTT. Translation: CVSSLGGGANTEAFF. The whole variable domain, remainder taken from reference TRBV7-8 and TRBJ1-1, is GAGVSQSPRYKVAKRGQDVALRCDPISGHVSLFWYQQALGQGPEFLTYFQNEAQLDKSGLPSDRFFAERPEGSVSTLKIQRTQQEDSAVYLCVSSLGGGANTEAFFGQGTRLTVV.

CDR3 DNA: TGTGCCAGCAGCGTAGCTCCGGGGGTTAACTATGGCTACACCTTC. This encodes CASSVAPGVNYGYTF. The rearrangement links TRBV9 to TRBJ1-2; D perhaps matches TRBD1 (5 bases). V was pared by 0 bases and J by 1 base, with 10 bases between. The CDR3 length is 15 residues. The germline V gene has CDR1 SGDLS and CDR2 YYNGEE. The complete variable domain, with remaining parts taken from reference TRBV9 and TRBJ1-2, reads DSGVTQTPKHLITATGQRVTLRCSPRSGDLSVYWYQQSLDQGLQFLIQYYNGEERAKGNILERFSAQQFPDLHSELNLSSLELGDSALYFCASSVAPGVNYGYTFGSGTRLTVV.

V and J are TRBV5-6 and TRBJ1-3; D uncertain. The CDR3 extends over 15 amino acids. Between the trimmed V and J ends, which lost 4 bases and 4 bases, there was a span of 15 bases. The germline V gene has CDR1 SGHDT and CDR2 YYEEEE. CDR3 in amino acids: CASSQMSGSGNTIYF. CDR3 sequence (DNA): TGTGCCAGCAGCCAAATGTCGGGGTCGGGAAACACCATATATTTT.

V and J are TRBV11-3 and TRBJ2-5; 9 bases fit TRBD1. Unmatched junction bases numbered 7, after V lost 1 base and J lost 7 bases. The CDR3 runs to 15 residues. Germline assignment: CDR1 SGHNT and CDR2 YENEEA. CDR3: CASSLGTGAPVTQYF. As DNA, the CDR3 is TGTGCCAGCAGCTTAGGGACAGGGGCGCCCGTGACCCAGTACTTC.

The genes are TRBV6-6 and TRBJ2-5; weak D call: TRBD2 (7 bases). The germline gives CDR1 MNHNY, CDR2 SVGAGI (reference sequence). Trimming removed 5 bases from V and 2 bases from J, with 15 bases in between. This CDR3 has 15 amino acids. The CDR3 coding sequence is TGTGCCAGCAGTAACCCGGGGGGCCGACAAGAGACCCAGTACTTC. This sequence encodes CASSNPGGRQETQYF.

The chain combines TRBV6-5 with TRBJ2-3; 8 positions agree with TRBD2. Trimming removed 0 bases from V and 5 bases from J; junction bases left unmatched: 4. The CDR3 sequence is 15 residues long. CDR1 is MNHEY, CDR2 SVGAGI, per germline. The CDR3: CASSYSNREGDTQYF. For the CDR3, the DNA is TGTGCCAGCAGTTACTCGAATCGGGAGGGAGATACGCAGTATTTT.

The J gene is TRBJ1-1, the V gene TRBV29-1; D is ambiguous. The CDR3 has 11 residues. From germline, CDR1 is SQVTM and CDR2 ANQGSEA. V was trimmed by 5 bases and J by 13 bases, leaving 17 bases between them. In DNA, the CDR3 is TGCAGCGTTCTCCCCGGGGTTAAGGTTTTCTTT. Protein sequence: CSVLPGVKVFF.

The rearrangement joins TRBV19 to TRBJ2-5, with D perhaps matching TRBD1 (5 bases). In germline, CDR1 is LNHDA, CDR2 SQIVND (reference sequence). With 2 bases removed from V and 3 bases from J, the gap between germline ends came to 13 bases. The CDR3 runs to 15 residues. This CDR3 is CASSISRMDKETQYF. The DNA of the CDR3 is TGTGCCAGTAGTATAAGCAGGATGGACAAAGAGACCCAGTACTTC. The variable domain in full, completed from reference TRBV19 and TRBJ2-5, reads DGGITQSPKYLFRKEGQNVTLSCEQNLNHDAMYWYRQDPGQGLRLIYYSQIVNDFQKGDIAEGYSVSREKKESFPLTVTSAQKNPTAFYLCASSISRMDKETQYFGPGTRLLVL.

This clone was recorded a few times. This CDR3 reads CASSLVGGGGRYEQYF. The CDR3 coding sequence is TGTGCCAGCAGTTTAGTCGGGGGGGGAGGGCGTTACGAGCAGTACTTC. V and J are TRBV28 and TRBJ2-7; 8 nucleotides align to TRBD2. With 2 bases clipped from V and 4 bases from J, the junction kept 10 bases outside the gene matches. The CDR3 totals 16 residues. Germline V gives CDR1 MDHEN, CDR2 SYDVKM.

V gene TRBV9 combines with J gene TRBJ1-1; D may be TRBD1 (6 bases). CDR1 and CDR2 from the germline V gene are SGDLS and YYNGEE. V lost 2 bases and J lost 4, with 9 bases in between. CDR3 length: 13 residues. CDR3 sequence (DNA): TGTGCCAGCAGCGTGGGGGGGCTCACTGAAGCTTTCTTT. Its protein is CASSVGGLTEAFF.

The rearrangement uses TRBV7-8 and TRBJ1-3, with D uncertain. The germline gives CDR1 SGHVS, CDR2 FQNEAQ. This CDR3 region has 12 residues. Trimming cost V 5 bases and J 4 bases, with 6 bases left between them. The CDR3 sequence: CASSLQGNTIYF. CDR3 bases: TGTGCCAGCAGCCTTCAGGGAAACACCATATATTTT. The full variable domain, rest sourced from reference TRBV7-8 and TRBJ1-3, is GAGVSQSPRYKVAKRGQDVALRCDPISGHVSLFWYQQALGQGPEFLTYFQNEAQLDKSGLPSDRFFAERPEGSVSTLKIQRTQQEDSAVYLCASSLQGNTIYFGEGSWLTVV.

The chain combines TRBV29-1 with TRBJ2-7, with 9 bases aligning to TRBD1. Germline CDR1 and CDR2: SQVTM and ANQGSEA. This CDR3 has 16 amino acids. V dropped 0 bases and J dropped 1; count of bases not matched to a gene: 7. The CDR3 DNA is TGCAGCGTTGAAGAAACCGACAGGGGGAATTCCTACGAGCAGTACTTC. This codes for CSVEETDRGNSYEQYF.

J is TRBJ1-5 and V is TRBV27; D not resolved. CDR3 length: 14 amino acids. V gave up 6 bases and J gave up 1 base, with 10 bases separating them. Germline V gene lookup returns CDR1 MNHEY and CDR2 SMNVEV (reference sequence). The CDR3 DNA follows: TGTGCCAGCAGGCATCAGGCGAGCAATCAGCCCCAGCATTTT. It translates to CASRHQASNQPQHF.

The V and J genes are TRBV14 and TRBJ1-2; D is perhaps TRBD1 (6 bases). The CDR3 covers 13 residues. Germline-derived CDR1 and CDR2 are SGHDN and FVKESK. Trimming cost V 4 bases and J 6 bases, with 12 bases left between them. The CDR3 bases are TGTGCCAGCAGCCGATCAGGGGAGCATGGCTACACCTTC. Residues: CASSRSGEHGYTF.

V and J are TRBV28 and TRBJ2-3; 8 bases are shared with TRBD2. Germline V gives CDR1 MDHEN, CDR2 SYDVKM. The CDR3 has 14 residues. V lost 7 bases, J lost 3 bases, and 6 bases stayed unmatched. The CDR3 DNA reads as TGTGCCAGCACCCCGGGGGGGCGAACAGATACGCAGTATTTT. Translation gives CASTPGGRTDTQYF.

This chain joins TRBV5-1 and TRBJ2-7; the match to TRBD2 covers 12 bases. CDR3 length: 16 residues. The germline gives CDR1 SGHRS, CDR2 YFSETQ. The V gene end was trimmed by 4 bases and the J gene end by 1 base; junction bases not matched to a gene: 6. The CDR3 region has the DNA TGCGCCAGCAGCCCGGGGGGACTAGCGGGTTCCTACGAGCAGTACTTC. Translation gives CASSPGGLAGSYEQYF.

V usage is TRBV19 and J usage is TRBJ2-1; D is undetermined. Germline V CDR1 and CDR2: LNHDA, SQIVND (reference sequence). V was cut by 5 bases and J by 0 bases, with 11 bases left in between. The CDR3 spans 15 residues. This CDR3 reads CASSQRRSSYNEQFF. The DNA of the CDR3 is TGTGCCAGTAGTCAGAGGAGATCCTCCTACAATGAGCAGTTCTTC.

The chain links TRBV9 to TRBJ2-2; D call uncertain. V dropped 4 bases and J dropped 8 bases, with 6 bases sitting between them. There are 11 residues in the CDR3. Germline V lookup: CDR1 SGDLS, CDR2 YYNGEE. The CDR3 loop is CASSLRGELFF. Written as DNA, the CDR3 is TGTGCCAGCAGCCTTCGGGGGGAGCTGTTTTTT. Combining the CDR3 with reference TRBV9 and TRBJ2-2 gives the whole variable domain DSGVTQTPKHLITATGQRVTLRCSPRSGDLSVYWYQQSLDQGLQFLIQYYNGEERAKGNILERFSAQQFPDLHSELNLSSLELGDSALYFCASSLRGELFFGEGSRLTVL.

As DNA, the CDR3 is TGTGCCAGCAGCGACAGGGGGCAGGACGCTTTCTTT. Translating it yields CASSDRGQDAFF. The chain has TRBV7-9 and TRBJ1-1; 10 bases are shared with TRBD1. V dropped 5 bases and J dropped 11; count of bases not matched to a gene: 5. The CDR3 length is 12 residues. Germline CDR1 is SEHNR and CDR2 is FQNEAQ (reference sequence).

On this clone itself: This specimen includes other DNA sequences encoding the same CDR3. This chain connects TRBV28 to TRBJ1-2; a weak D match, TRBD1 (5 bases). This CDR3 spans 13 amino acids. Germline assignment: CDR1 MDHEN and CDR2 SYDVKM. The ends were cut back, 2 bases at V and 3 bases at J, with 7 bases in the middle. For the CDR3, the DNA is TGTGCCAGCAGTTTACAGGGTTACTATGGCTACACCTTC. The encoded protein is CASSLQGYYGYTF.